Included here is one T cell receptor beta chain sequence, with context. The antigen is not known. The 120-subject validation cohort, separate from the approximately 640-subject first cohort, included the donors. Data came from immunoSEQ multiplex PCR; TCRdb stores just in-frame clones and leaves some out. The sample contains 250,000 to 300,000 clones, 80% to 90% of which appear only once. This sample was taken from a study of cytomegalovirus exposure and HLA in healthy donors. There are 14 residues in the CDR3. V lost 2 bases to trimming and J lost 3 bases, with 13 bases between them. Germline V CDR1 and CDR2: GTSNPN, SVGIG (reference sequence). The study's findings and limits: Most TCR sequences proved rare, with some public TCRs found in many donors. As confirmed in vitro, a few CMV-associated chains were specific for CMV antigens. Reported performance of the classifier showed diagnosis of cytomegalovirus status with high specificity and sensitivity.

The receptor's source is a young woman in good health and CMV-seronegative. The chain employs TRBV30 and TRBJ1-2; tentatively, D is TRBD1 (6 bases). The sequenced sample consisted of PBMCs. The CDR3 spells CAWSPGDGYYGYTF. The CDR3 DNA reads TGTGCCTGGAGTCCAGGGGACGGATACTATGGCTACACCTTC.